The entry that follows covers one T cell receptor beta chain sequence. There are a few counts of this clone. No antigen is known for it. Within one base of it there is no much larger clone, and no base qualities were kept. For CDR1 and CDR2, the germline V gene (reference sequence) lists LNHDA and SQIVND. The CDR3 runs 15 residues from the cysteine to the phenylalanine. The only DNA kept is the CDR3, 45 bases in frame from the first base. V gives up 3 bases and J gives up 0 bases, and the segment between their germline ends measures 12 bases. The approximately 20 healthy controls were blood donors whose buffy coats were used; they had a median age of approximately 59 years (range about 21-75), and about 52% were female. Positive magnetic bead selection on an AutoMACS was used to isolate CD4+ and CD8+ cells, with flow cytometry used to check purity. Peripheral blood mononuclear cells were isolated by Ficoll-Paque PLUS density gradient separation. Nucleospin Tissue or Tissue XS kits were used to extract DNA from CD4-enriched, CD8-enriched or PBMC samples, and a Qubit 2.0 fluorometer was used for quantification.

Sequencing of TCRB CDR3 was done on genomic DNA with the immunoSEQ assay. Concerning the study's data processing: Nothing other than productive TCRB rearrangements was included in the analyses. Defining a clone by its unique TCRB CDR3 sequence, the study calculated clonality as a productive clonality index derived from Shannon entropy. Repertoire overlap between two samples was calculated from the template counts of each clone relative to total templates per sample. A correlation with a Spearman r of more than 0.6 was found between V-gene usage by flow cytometry and V-gene usage by TCRB sequencing. TCRdb provides this immuneACCESS table in a form limited to in-frame rearrangements. Some clones are lacking; in checked studies, under half of them reflect an unresolved V gene, and why the rest are absent is not known. The V and J calls and the clone size are those of that table, but D and trimming were determined from the DNA. This sample gives thousands of clones in total; roughly 70% of them show up just once. The ten largest clonotypes hold 35% to 45% of the sample.

The record originates from a study of somatic mutations in cytotoxic T cells in rheumatoid arthritis (dated by TCRdb to 2017 to 2019). Turning to the overall study: Sorted V beta1+ cells also underwent TCRB sequencing, and some V beta antibody-stained T-cell populations were flow-sorted at nearly 100% purity on a FACSAria II or Sony SH800. Whether expanded CD8+ T-cell clones in untreated, newly diagnosed rheumatoid arthritis carry somatic mutations was the study question, and clonality was characterized with TCRB deep sequencing. A total of 65 to 70 rheumatoid arthritis patients and about 20 healthy controls underwent TCRB deep sequencing. Patient and control groups had essentially identical median ages. Summary of the overall study and its limitations: CD8+ T-cell clonality did not differ significantly between rheumatoid arthritis patients and age-matched healthy controls. The expanded CD8+ clones had unknown antigen targets, and not appearing in virus-specific databases did not rule out that they were virus-specific. CD8+ clonality increased with age in patients (Spearman r ≈ 0.49) but not in healthy controls. The largest CD8+ clone made up more than 20% of CD8+ cells in about an eighth of the roughly 65 patients, and blood and synovial fluid shared several identical CD8+ TCRB sequences. The slight underrepresentation of TRBV07 in patients was not corrected for multiple comparisons.

The sequenced material came from CD8+ T cells sorted from blood. Recombination connected TRBV19 to TRBJ2-7; the D gene is perhaps TRBD2, on 6 matching bases. This TCR came from a man aged 35 to 55 in good health. The sequenced DNA is TGTGCCAGTAGTATCAATTACGGGAGCTCCTACGAGCAGTACTTC. It is translated as CASSINYGSSYEQYF.